These T cell receptor beta chains were read from a single sample in a study of cytomegalovirus exposure and HLA in healthy donors. Method: immunoSEQ multiplex PCR; TCRdb's copy keeps in-frame clones and lacks some. This sample has about 98,000 clones, with around 81% found just once. Material: PBMCs. The receptors stem from a female donor in good health and CMV-seropositive. Each CDR3 is given with its conserved first and last residue. Each record gives: J gene, V gene, clone size, D gene, CDR3 DNA, CDR3 protein. D genes are given only for firm matches. Rows give clone size only sometimes, using once, few, many, or a class for an expanded clone.

TRBJ2-5,TRBV7-2,-,TRBD1,TGTGCCAGCAGCCCACTGTGGGACAGGGGGCGGGAGACCCAGTACTTC,CASSPLWDRGRETQYF
TRBJ2-7,TRBV28,-,TRBD2,TGTGCCAGCAGGGAAGGCCGACTAGCGGGAGACATCGAGCAGTACTTC,CASREGRLAGDIEQYF
TRBJ1-2,TRBV7-9,-,-,TGTGCCAGCAGCTTAAATGGGGACATCGTTACCTATGGCTACACCTTC,CASSLNGDIVTYGYTF
TRBJ1-1,TRBV6-5,once,-,TGTGCCAGCAGCCCACGGTGGACGGGAAACACTGAAGCTTTCTTT,CASSPRWTGNTEAFF
TRBJ2-3,TRBV11-3,-,-,TGTGCCAGCAGCTTATTTACAAAACAGGTTTCCACAGATACGCAGTATTTT,CASSLFTKQVSTDTQYF
TRBJ1-1,TRBV28,once,-,TGTGCCAGCAGTTTCCAGGGGCCCACTGAAGCTTTCTTT,CASSFQGPTEAFF
TRBJ1-2,TRBV7-9,-,TRBD1,TGTGCCAGCAGCTTAGGGGACAGGGTATATGGCTACACCTTC,CASSLGDRVYGYTF
TRBJ1-5,TRBV4-1,-,TRBD1,TGCGCCAGCAGCCAAGCGGACAGGTGGGATCAGCCCCAGCATTTT,CASSQADRWDQPQHF
TRBJ1-1,TRBV27,-,-,TGTGCCAGCAGTTTTATTAGGGGGGGTGAAGCTTTCTTT,CASSFIRGGEAFF
TRBJ2-5,TRBV18,-,-,TGTGCCAGCTCACCACCCAAAGAGACCCAGTACTTC,CASSPPKETQYF
TRBJ1-1,TRBV5-1,once,-,TGCGCCAGCAGCTTGGCCGGTGGGAACACTGAAGCTTTCTTT,CASSLAGGNTEAFF
TRBJ1-2,TRBV11-2,once,-,TGTGCCAGCAGCCAAACCGGAGCCGGACAACTCTATGGCTACACCTTC,CASSQTGAGQLYGYTF
TRBJ1-2,TRBV6-5,-,-,TGTGCCAGCAGAGAAAGAGGGGGCTACACCTTC,CASRERGGYTF
TRBJ1-5,TRBV6-5,-,-,TGTGCCACCCGAGCTTCGGGGGGCGATCAGCCCCAGCATTTT,CATRASGGDQPQHF
TRBJ2-2,TRBV19,-,TRBD1,TGTGCCAGTAGTCATGGGACAGGGGGCATCGGGGAGCTGTTTTTT,CASSHGTGGIGELFF
TRBJ1-3,TRBV27,-,TRBD1,TGTGCCAGCTCCCGCGACCCACGGCAGGGGGCTGGAAACACCATATATTTT,CASSRDPRQGAGNTIYF
TRBJ1-1,TRBV4-1,-,TRBD1,TGCGCCAGCAGCCAGGGGGGACAGCCGAACACTGAAGCTTTCTTT,CASSQGGQPNTEAFF
TRBJ2-5,TRBV19,-,TRBD1,TGTGCCAGTAGTAGAGACAGGGAAGAGACCCAGTACTTC,CASSRDREETQYF
TRBJ1-4,TRBV4-2,-,-,TGTGCCAGCAGCCAAGATCCATCAGGGCCGGGGGCTAATGAAAAACTGTTTTTT,CASSQDPSGPGANEKLFF
TRBJ2-7,TRBV27,few,-,TGTGCCAGCAGTCGCCTCCCGGGGAGCCACGAGCAGTACTTC,CASSRLPGSHEQYF
TRBJ2-1,TRBV11-2,-,-,TGTGCCAGCAGCTCGACCCTCTACAGGAATGAGCAGTTCTTC,CASSSTLYRNEQFF
TRBJ2-3,TRBV7-9,-,TRBD2,TGTGCCAGCAGCTTAATTGGGGGGACTATGGATACGCAGTATTTT,CASSLIGGTMDTQYF
TRBJ2-5,TRBV30,-,-,TGTGCCTGGAGTGTACGGGCAGCTAGAGCGGTTGCGACCCAGTACTTC,CAWSVRAARAVATQYF
TRBJ2-7,TRBV11-2,-,-,TGTGCCAGCAGCCCAGGGAATTCCTACGAGCAGTACTTC,CASSPGNSYEQYF
TRBJ1-5,TRBV18,-,TRBD1,TGTGCCAGCTCACCAGGATTAGGGCGGGACAGGGCGAATCAGCCCCAGCATTTT,CASSPGLGRDRANQPQHF
TRBJ1-2,TRBV10-2,-,TRBD1,TGCGCCACCGGGGACAGGGCGAGTGGTGGCTACACCTTC,CATGDRASGGYTF
TRBJ1-2,TRBV5-4,-,TRBD1,TGTGCCAGCAGCTTGGGAGACAGGGCGGGGGGCTACACCTTC,CASSLGDRAGGYTF
TRBJ2-5,TRBV6-1,-,-,TGTGCCAGCAGGCGGTTTGGCCAAGAGACCCAGTACTTC,CASRRFGQETQYF
TRBJ1-3,TRBV28,-,TRBD1,TGTGCCAGCAGTTTCCCCGGGACAGCTGGAAACACCATATATTTT,CASSFPGTAGNTIYF
TRBJ2-7,TRBV4-1,-,TRBD2,TGCGCCAGCAGCCAGGGCTCACCTAGCGGGGGGACCTACGAGCAGTACTTC,CASSQGSPSGGTYEQYF
TRBJ1-2,TRBV7-9,-,-,TGTGCCAGCAGCTTTTCCCCGAGGAGGGCTCTGCGGGGCTACACCTTC,CASSFSPRRALRGYTF
TRBJ2-1,TRBV9,-,-,TGTGCCAGCAGCGGGGGAGTATACAATGAGCAGTTCTTC,CASSGGVYNEQFF
TRBJ2-7,TRBV4-1,-,-,TGCGCCAGCAGCCATCAGAGGCTAGCGAGCTCCTACGAGCAGTACTTC,CASSHQRLASSYEQYF
TRBJ2-4,TRBV30,-,TRBD1,TGTGCCTGGGGGACAGGGGCGGACATTCAGTACTTC,CAWGTGADIQYF
TRBJ2-1,TRBV19,-,TRBD1,TGTGCCAGTAGTGTGACAGGGGGGGACCAGTTCTTC,CASSVTGGDQFF
TRBJ1-4,TRBV6-5,-,-,TGTGCCAGCAGTTACTCGTCGGGTTCTAATGAAAAACTGTTTTTT,CASSYSSGSNEKLFF
TRBJ2-7,TRBV5-4,-,TRBD1,TGTGCCAGCAGGATACAGGGGGAGTCCTACGAGCAGTACTTC,CASRIQGESYEQYF
TRBJ2-7,TRBV10-2,-,TRBD2,TGCGCCAGCAGAACGACTAGCGGGGGGCCTACCTACGAGCAGTACTTC,CASRTTSGGPTYEQYF
TRBJ1-2,TRBV5-8,few,-,TGTGCCAGCAGCTTGAGCGGGGCTTCAGTACTTGGCTATGGCTACCCCTTC,CASSLSGASVLGYGYPF
TRBJ2-1,TRBV27,once,TRBD2,TGTGCCAGCAGTTTATTCAGCGGGAGTATCTCCTACAATGAGCAGTTCTTC,CASSLFSGSISYNEQFF
TRBJ2-5,TRBV27,-,-,TGTGCCAGCAGGGGGGGAGAGACCCAGTACTTC,CASRGGETQYF
TRBJ2-7,TRBV5-6,-,-,TGTGCCAGCAGCTTGGCCTATGCCGAGCAGTACTTC,CASSLAYAEQYF
TRBJ2-5,TRBV6-6,few,-,TGTGCCAGCAGTTACCCCGGAGAGACCCAGTACTTC,CASSYPGETQYF
TRBJ2-3,TRBV30,-,TRBD1,TGTGCCTGGGCGATCGACAGGGGCACAGATACGCAGTATTTT,CAWAIDRGTDTQYF
TRBJ2-1,TRBV4-1,-,TRBD1,TGCGCCAGCAGCCAGGCCCCGGGACAGGGGCTTCAAGGGCCCAATGAGCAGTTCTTC,CASSQAPGQGLQGPNEQFF
TRBJ2-7,TRBV7-6,-,TRBD1,TGTGCCAGCAGCCCCGGGACAGGGAGCTCCTACGAGCAGTACTTC,CASSPGTGSSYEQYF
TRBJ1-2,TRBV27,-,TRBD1,TGTGCCAGCAGTCCGGGACAGAGATATGGCTACACCTTC,CASSPGQRYGYTF
TRBJ1-1,TRBV25-1,-,TRBD1,TGTGCCAGCAGTGACAGGGGGCTTGGATGGACTGAAGCTTTCTTT,CASSDRGLGWTEAFF